Listed below are T cell receptor beta chains from one sample, sequenced in a study of shared clonotypes between healthy human individuals. The method was immunoSEQ multiplex PCR; TCRdb's version includes in-frame clones alone and lacks a portion of them. The sample has 400,000 or so clones; roughly 96% are singletons. The sequencing input was memory CD8+ T cells sorted from blood. The receptors were gathered from a man aged 25-45 years in good health. Both conserved end residues are part of each CDR3. A D gene is named only where the DNA matches it firmly. For some rows the clone size is stated as once, few or many, or as a class when expanded; others skip it.

TRBJ2-3 | . | TRBV5-1 | . | CASSLGASGTDTQYF | TGCGCCAGCAGCTTGGGGGCTAGCGGCACAGATACGCAGTATTTT
TRBJ2-1 | . | TRBV10-1 | . | CASPGPRSYNEQFF | TGCGCCAGCCCGGGACCGAGGTCTTACAATGAGCAGTTCTTC
TRBJ2-7 | . | TRBV7-9 | . | CASSLEVGNGEQYF | TGTGCCAGCAGCTTAGAGGTGGGAAACGGCGAGCAGTACTTC
TRBJ1-2 | TRBD1 | TRBV19 | once | CASSVTGGGYTF | TGTGCCAGTAGTGTGACAGGGGGCGGCTACACCTTC
TRBJ2-3 | . | TRBV5-5 | . | CASLDVNGDTQYF | TGTGCCAGCTTGGACGTCAACGGAGATACGCAGTATTTT
TRBJ2-3 | TRBD2 | TRBV5-1 | . | CASSLLAGSSTDTQYF | TGCGCCAGCAGCCTCCTAGCGGGGTCTAGCACAGATACGCAGTATTTT
TRBJ2-1 | TRBD2 | TRBV15 | . | CATSRDPLLAGEHEQFF | TGTGCCACCAGCAGAGATCCCCTCCTAGCGGGAGAGCATGAGCAGTTCTTC
TRBJ2-7 | TRBD1 | TRBV5-4 | . | CASSLSGGDYEQYF | TGTGCCAGCAGCTTGTCAGGGGGCGACTACGAGCAGTACTTC
TRBJ1-1 | TRBD1 | TRBV5-1 | . | CASSPGVGQAAFF | TGCGCCAGCAGCCCCGGGGTTGGACAGGCTGCTTTCTTT
TRBJ2-7 | TRBD1 | TRBV6-1 | . | CASSGHRTGGDEQYF | TGTGCCAGCAGTGGACATAGGACAGGCGGCGACGAGCAGTACTTC
TRBJ2-7 | . | TRBV28 | once | CASSPPPRVYEQYF | TGTGCCAGCAGTCCGCCGCCTAGGGTTTACGAGCAGTACTTC
TRBJ1-1 | TRBD1 | TRBV6-5 | . | CASSVSGGRNTEAFF | TGTGCCAGCAGTGTCTCAGGGGGCAGGAACACTGAAGCTTTCTTT
TRBJ2-7 | . | TRBV10-1 | . | CASRYRRLGLEQYF | TGCGCCAGCAGATACCGACGACTAGGGCTCGAGCAGTACTTC
TRBJ2-5 | . | TRBV19 | . | CASSIETGGGTQYF | TGTGCCAGTAGTATAGAAACAGGCGGAGGGACCCAGTACTTC
TRBJ2-1 | . | TRBV30 | . | CAWRGAGAYNEQFF | TGTGCCTGGAGAGGGGCAGGGGCCTACAATGAGCAGTTCTTC
TRBJ2-1 | TRBD2 | TRBV5-1 | . | CASIPSGRHNNEQFF | TGCGCCAGCATACCGAGCGGGAGGCATAACAATGAGCAGTTCTTC
TRBJ1-1 | TRBD1 | TRBV28 | . | CASSFVNFGQGALDTEAFF | TGTGCCAGCAGTTTCGTTAACTTTGGACAGGGGGCGTTGGACACTGAAGCTTTCTTT
TRBJ1-5 | . | TRBV27 | . | CASSRMFSNQPQHF | TGTGCCAGCAGTCGGATGTTTAGCAATCAGCCCCAGCATTTT
TRBJ2-7 | . | TRBV28 | . | CASSLLLAVNEQYF | TGTGCCAGCAGTTTATTACTAGCAGTCAACGAGCAGTACTTC
TRBJ1-1 | . | TRBV29-1 | . | CSAAPQMNTEAFF | TGCAGCGCGGCTCCACAGATGAACACTGAAGCTTTCTTT
TRBJ2-4 | TRBD2 | TRBV6-1 | . | CASSEARASGYRNIQYF | TGTGCCAGCAGTGAAGCCAGGGCTAGCGGCTATAGAAACATTCAGTACTTC
TRBJ2-1 | . | TRBV10-2 | . | CASGISSGNEQFF | TGCGCCAGCGGTATATCATCAGGCAATGAGCAGTTCTTC
TRBJ1-5 | TRBD1 | TRBV30 | . | CAWSVGQGNQPQHF | TGTGCCTGGAGCGTAGGACAGGGGAATCAGCCCCAGCATTTT
TRBJ2-2 | . | TRBV19 | . | CASTMGLTNTGELFF | TGTGCCAGTACCATGGGGCTAACGAACACCGGGGAGCTGTTTTTT
TRBJ2-1 | . | TRBV5-1 | . | CASSLELLSYNEQFF | TGCGCCAGCAGCTTGGAACTCTTGTCCTACAATGAGCAGTTCTTC
TRBJ2-6 | . | TRBV6-1 | . | CASSDRGDYSGANVLTF | TGTGCCAGCAGTGACAGGGGGGACTACTCTGGGGCCAACGTCCTGACTTTC
TRBJ2-3 | . | TRBV2 | . | CASSERGGTDTQYF | TGTGCCAGCAGTGAACGGGGAGGAACAGATACGCAGTATTTT
TRBJ1-1 | . | TRBV6-6 | once | CASSWRTEAFF | TGTGCCAGCAGTTGGCGGACTGAAGCTTTCTTT
TRBJ2-5 | . | TRBV10-3 | . | CAISESSGNVETQYF | TGTGCCATCAGTGAGTCGTCGGGGAACGTAGAGACCCAGTACTTC
TRBJ2-7 | . | TRBV6-6 | . | CASTAGYYEQYF | TGTGCCAGCACAGCAGGTTATTACGAGCAGTACTTC
TRBJ1-2 | . | TRBV10-3 | . | CAISESIGYVYGYTF | TGTGCCATCAGTGAGTCTATCGGCTATGTGTATGGCTACACCTTC
TRBJ1-1 | . | TRBV18 | . | CASSPVQGHEAFF | TGTGCCAGCTCACCGGTCCAGGGTCATGAAGCTTTCTTT